This T cell receptor beta chain was documented in a study of control samples from healthy donors and cancer patients. Here immunoSEQ multiplex PCR was the method, and the copy in TCRdb shows in-frame clones only, minus some. The data hold about 150,000 clones, with around 90% observed a single time. This CDR3 is built from 14 residues. The germline V gene encodes CDR1 SGHNT and CDR2 YYREEE (reference sequence). The V end was cut by 3 bases, the J end by 0 bases, with 9 bases between. This clonotype was obtained from a man in his late teens or twenties in good health. Sequencing was performed on blood. This sequence joins TRBV5-4 and TRBJ1-2; D unresolved. The CDR3 DNA follows: TGTGCCAGCAGCTCCTTGTTGTCTAACTATGGCTACACCTTC. The encoded protein is CASSSLLSNYGYTF.